This T cell receptor (beta chain) was profiled in a study of cytomegalovirus exposure and HLA in healthy donors. With 60 Vbeta and 13 Jbeta primers, the PCR was carried out. Authors' processing steps: Roughly 10 million shared chains were among around 80 million unique TCR beta chains counted in a later analysis. Libraries were prepared by immunoSEQ multiplex PCR; TCRdb keeps only in-frame clonotypes and omits some of them. The V and J calls and clone size were taken over from that table, and D and trimming were inferred from the DNA. The data contain 150,000 to 200,000 clones, 84% of them singletons. Study-wide results and caveats: There were fewer than 200 TCR beta chains listed as cytomegalovirus-associated.

V lost 2 bases, J lost 4 bases, and 17 bases stayed unmatched. Germline CDR1 and CDR2: GTSNPN and SVGIG (reference sequence). This CDR3 spans 18 amino acids. As concerns this clone: Its antigen is as yet unknown.

Donors had nominal health at sampling but likely had unrecorded immune exposures. The sequence came from a boy aged 10-17 years in good health and CMV-seronegative. V gene TRBV30 combines with J gene TRBJ1-3, with 7 bases identical to TRBD1. Sequenced input: PBMCs. As DNA, the CDR3 is TGTGCCTGGAGTAGGACTCTACAGGGGCCCAGGTGGGGAAACACCATATATTTT. It is translated as CAWSRTLQGPRWGNTIYF. The whole variable domain, filled in from reference TRBV30 and TRBJ1-3, reads SQTIHQWPATLVQPVGSPLSLECTVEGTSNPNLYWYRQAAGRGLQLLFYSVGIGQISSEVPQNLSASRPQDRQFILSSKKLLLSDSGFYLCAWSRTLQGPRWGNTIYFGEGSWLTVV.